Listed here are 9 T cell receptor beta chains from one sample, sequenced in a study of control samples from healthy donors and cancer patients. Sequenced by immunoSEQ multiplex PCR; TCRdb stores in-frame clones only, minus some. The table records some 150,000 clones, under 95% of them present only once. The specimen was blood. The receptors come from a man between 18 and 35 years old in good health.

The chain recombines TRBV19 with TRBJ2-7; a possible D gene is TRBD1 (6 bases). This CDR3 contains 13 residues. The ends were cut back, 6 bases at V and 1 base at J, with 10 bases in the middle. Germline loops: CDR1 LNHDA, CDR2 SQIVND (reference sequence). The DNA of the CDR3 is TGTGCCAGTAGGAGGGACAAATCCTACGAGCAGTACTTC. Protein product: CASRRDKSYEQYF. The full variable domain, completed using reference TRBV19 and TRBJ2-7, is DGGITQSPKYLFRKEGQNVTLSCEQNLNHDAMYWYRQDPGQGLRLIYYSQIVNDFQKGDIAEGYSVSREKKESFPLTVTSAQKNPTAFYLCASRRDKSYEQYFGPGTRLTVT.

J is TRBJ2-7 and V is TRBV14, with D possibly TRBD1 on 5 matching bases. V lost 1 base and J lost 5, with 12 bases in between. Germline CDR1 is SGHDN and CDR2 is FVKESK. This CDR3 has 14 residues. The CDR3 here is CASSQGTLRHEQYF. Written as DNA, the CDR3 is TGTGCCAGCAGCCAAGGGACACTAAGGCACGAGCAGTACTTC.

This chain joins TRBV10-1 and TRBJ2-3; possibly TRBD2 for D (7 bases). Germline lookup yields CDR1 WNHNN and CDR2 SYGVQD (reference sequence). The CDR3 length is 17 residues. Trimming removed 6 bases at V and 2 bases at J, with 21 bases between. CDR3 nucleotides: TGCGCCAGCAGCTCCCCATGGGGGGGCGCGAACACAGATACGCAGTATTTT. Residues: CASSSPWGGANTDTQYF.

The V call is TRBV5-5, the J call TRBJ2-7; a weak D match, TRBD1 (6 bases). Germline CDR1 and CDR2: SGHKS and YYEKEE (reference sequence). Trimming removed 2 bases at V and 6 bases at J, with 18 bases between. The CDR3 length is 15 residues. CDR3 nucleotide sequence: TGTGCCAGCAGCTTTCGGGACACCTCGATTACCGAGCAGTACTTC. Its protein is CASSFRDTSITEQYF.

The chain is built from TRBV25-1 and TRBJ2-1; 8 nucleotides agree with TRBD2. Looked up from germline, CDR1 is MGHDK and CDR2 is SYGVNS. J gave up 7 bases and V 3 bases, and 2 bases lay outside the gene matches. This CDR3 has 13 residues. CDR3 amino acids: CASSDGGDNEQFF. The CDR3 DNA follows: TGTGCCAGCAGTGACGGGGGGGATAATGAGCAGTTCTTC.

This chain connects TRBV5-4 to TRBJ2-2; 10 bases are shared with TRBD1. The CDR3 spans 16 residues. Per germline, CDR1 SGHNT and CDR2 YYREEE (reference sequence). V lost 4 bases, J lost 5 bases, and 8 bases stayed unmatched. CDR3: CASSAIDRGRTGELFF. The CDR3, as DNA: TGTGCCAGCAGCGCCATCGACAGGGGGCGGACCGGGGAGCTGTTTTTT. The whole variable domain, filled in from reference TRBV5-4 and TRBJ2-2, reads ETGVTQSPTHLIKTRGQQVTLRCSSQSGHNTVSWYQQALGQGPQFIFQYYREEENGRGNFPPRFSGLQFPNYSSELNVNALELDDSALYLCASSAIDRGRTGELFFGEGSRLTVL.

The chain joins TRBV10-3 to TRBJ1-1; D not certain. In germline, CDR1 is ENHRY, CDR2 SYGVKD. The CDR3 is 15 residues long. V gave up 2 bases and J gave up 1 base, with 11 bases separating them. The CDR3 DNA reads as TGTGCCATCAGTGAGACCCAGGCGGGGAACACTGAAGCTTTCTTT. As protein: CAISETQAGNTEAFF.

This clone has just one count. The V gene is TRBV5-1, the J gene TRBJ1-2; 7 bases align to TRBD1. Germline V lookup: CDR1 SGHRS, CDR2 YFSETQ. Germline trimming cut 7 bases from V and 4 bases from J; bases unmatched to any gene: 4. The CDR3 is made up of 12 amino acids. CDR3 sequence (DNA): TGCGCCAGCCAGGAGGGGGCCTATGGCTACACCTTC. The encoded protein is CASQEGAYGYTF.

CDR3 residues: CAWSGKPNYGYTF. CDR3 in DNA: TGTGCCTGGAGTGGAAAACCTAACTATGGCTACACCTTC. This chain links TRBV30 with TRBJ1-2, with D uncertain. The CDR3 contains 13 residues. Germline V gene data show CDR1 as GTSNPN and CDR2 as SVGIG (reference sequence). Trimming stripped 1 base from V and 0 bases from J, with 6 bases between.